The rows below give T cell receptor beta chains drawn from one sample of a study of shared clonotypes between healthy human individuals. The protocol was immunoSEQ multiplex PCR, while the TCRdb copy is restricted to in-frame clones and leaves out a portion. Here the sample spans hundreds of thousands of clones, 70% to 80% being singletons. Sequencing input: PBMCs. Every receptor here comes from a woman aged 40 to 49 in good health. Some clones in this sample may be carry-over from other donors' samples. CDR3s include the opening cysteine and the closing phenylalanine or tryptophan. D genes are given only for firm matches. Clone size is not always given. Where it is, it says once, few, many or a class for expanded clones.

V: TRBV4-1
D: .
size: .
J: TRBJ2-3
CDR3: CASSQAYTDTQYF
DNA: TGCGCCAGCAGCCAGGCCTACACAGATACGCAGTATTTT

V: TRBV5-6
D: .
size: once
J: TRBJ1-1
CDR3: CASSLSQYTEAFF
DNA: TGTGCCAGCAGCTTATCTCAATACACTGAAGCTTTCTTT

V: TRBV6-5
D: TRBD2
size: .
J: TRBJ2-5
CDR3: CASSYGAGTQETQYF
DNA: TGTGCCAGCAGTTATGGAGCGGGAACCCAAGAGACCCAGTACTTC

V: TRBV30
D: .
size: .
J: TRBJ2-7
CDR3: CAWSGDNEQYF
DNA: TGTGCCTGGAGTGGAGACAACGAGCAGTACTTC

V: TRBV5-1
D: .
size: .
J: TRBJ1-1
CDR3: CASSLSGDTEAFF
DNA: TGCGCCAGCAGCTTGAGTGGGGACACTGAAGCTTTCTTT

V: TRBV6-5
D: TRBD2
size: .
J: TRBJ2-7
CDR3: CASSPSSGRSYEQYF
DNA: TGTGCCAGCAGTCCATCTAGCGGACGCTCCTACGAGCAGTACTTC

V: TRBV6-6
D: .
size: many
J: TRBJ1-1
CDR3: CASRIQGNTEAFF
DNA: TGTGCCAGCAGGATACAGGGGAACACTGAAGCTTTCTTT

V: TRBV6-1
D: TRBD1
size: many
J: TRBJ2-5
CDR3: CASSVGTGGGKTQYF
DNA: TGTGCCAGCAGTGTCGGGACAGGGGGCGGAAAGACCCAGTACTTC

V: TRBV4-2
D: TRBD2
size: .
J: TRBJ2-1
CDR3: CASSQVGAGGPRENEQFF
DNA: TGTGCCAGCAGCCAGGTGGGAGCGGGAGGGCCGAGGGAAAATGAGCAGTTCTTC

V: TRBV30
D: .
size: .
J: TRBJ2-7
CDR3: CAWSPRNYEQYF
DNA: TGTGCCTGGAGTCCCCGAAACTACGAGCAGTACTTC

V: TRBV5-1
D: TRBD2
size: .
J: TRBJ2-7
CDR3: CASSLALADYEQYF
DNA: TGCGCCAGCAGCTTGGCACTAGCGGACTACGAGCAGTACTTC

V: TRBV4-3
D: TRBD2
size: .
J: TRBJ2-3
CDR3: CASSQDPSGVTDTQYF
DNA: TGCGCCAGCAGCCAAGATCCTAGCGGGGTCACAGATACGCAGTATTTT

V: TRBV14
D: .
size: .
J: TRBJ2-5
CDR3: CASSQVGETQYF
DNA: TGTGCCAGCAGCCAAGTAGGAGAGACCCAGTACTTC

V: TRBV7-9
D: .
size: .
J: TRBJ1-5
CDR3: CASSLSGNQPQHF
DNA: TGTGCCAGCAGCTTATCGGGCAATCAGCCCCAGCATTTT

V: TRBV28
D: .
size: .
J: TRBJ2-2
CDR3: CASSLFQIGSTGELFF
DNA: TGTGCCAGCAGTTTATTCCAAATCGGTTCTACCGGGGAGCTGTTTTTT

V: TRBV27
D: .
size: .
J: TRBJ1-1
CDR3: CASSLWGEVNTEAFF
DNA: TGTGCCAGCAGTTTATGGGGAGAGGTGAACACTGAAGCTTTCTTT

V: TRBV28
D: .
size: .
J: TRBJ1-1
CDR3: CASSGVGPRLNTEAFF
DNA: TGTGCCAGCAGTGGGGTAGGGCCCCGTTTGAACACTGAAGCTTTCTTT

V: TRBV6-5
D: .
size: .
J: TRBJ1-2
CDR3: CASSRERSYGYTF
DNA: TGTGCCAGCAGCCGGGAACGGTCCTATGGCTACACCTTC

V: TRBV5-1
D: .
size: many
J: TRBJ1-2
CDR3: CASSSSLGGREGYTF
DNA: TGCGCCAGCAGCTCCTCCTTGGGGGGGCGGGAAGGCTACACCTTC

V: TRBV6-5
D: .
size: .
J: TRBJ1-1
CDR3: CASSYSALGNTEAFF
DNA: TGTGCCAGCAGTTACTCGGCTCTAGGTAACACTGAAGCTTTCTTT

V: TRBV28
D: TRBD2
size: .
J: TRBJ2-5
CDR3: CASSTLAGADETQYF
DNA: TGTGCCAGCAGCACCCTAGCGGGAGCGGATGAGACCCAGTACTTC

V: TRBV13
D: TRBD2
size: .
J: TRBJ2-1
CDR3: CASTQREGPPKEYNEQFF
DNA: TGTGCCAGCACCCAGCGGGAGGGCCCCCCAAAAGAATACAATGAGCAGTTCTTC

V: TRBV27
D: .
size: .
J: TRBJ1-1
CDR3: CASSTVLGGTEAFF
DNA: TGTGCCAGCAGCACTGTTCTCGGGGGGACTGAAGCTTTCTTT

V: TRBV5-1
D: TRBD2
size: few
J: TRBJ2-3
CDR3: CASSLEGRELDTQYF
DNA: TGCGCCAGCAGCTTGGAAGGGCGGGAGTTAGATACGCAGTATTTT

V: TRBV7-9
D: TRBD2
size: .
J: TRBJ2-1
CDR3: CASSFQRLAINEQFF
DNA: TGTGCCAGCAGCTTCCAAAGACTAGCCATCAATGAGCAGTTCTTC

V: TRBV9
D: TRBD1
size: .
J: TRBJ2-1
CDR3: CASSPGDPGQGANEQFF
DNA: TGTGCCAGCAGCCCCGGGGACCCGGGACAGGGGGCCAATGAGCAGTTCTTC

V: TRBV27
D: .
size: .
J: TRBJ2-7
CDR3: CASSFSSNSYEQYF
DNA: TGTGCCAGCAGTTTTTCCTCGAACTCCTACGAGCAGTACTTC

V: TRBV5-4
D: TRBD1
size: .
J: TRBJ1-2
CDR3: CASSSPDRAGYTF
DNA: TGTGCCAGCAGCTCCCCGGACAGGGCTGGCTACACCTTC